These 30 T cell receptor beta chains came from one sample sequenced in a study of blood T cell repertoires in COVID-19. Assay: immunoSEQ multiplex PCR; the TCRdb copy retains only in-frame clones and omits some. This table holds 150,000 to 200,000 clones, about 80% found once. Sequencing input: PBMCs or T cells enriched from blood (not recorded which). Receptors were obtained from a man aged 50 to 60 who had recovered from COVID-19.

This clone was seen a few times. V is TRBV2 and J is TRBJ1-1; a weak D match, TRBD1 (6 bases). The germline V gene has CDR1 SNHLY and CDR2 FYNNEI. The CDR3 is made up of 12 amino acids. V was cut by 5 bases and J by 6 bases, with 10 bases left in between. The CDR3 DNA is TGTGCCAGCAGTACACAGGGCCCTGAAGCTTTCTTT. Translated, it gives CASSTQGPEAFF.

V usage is TRBV5-1 and J usage is TRBJ2-3; 7 nucleotides line up with TRBD2. Looked up from germline, CDR1 is SGHRS and CDR2 is YFSETQ. The junction had 10 bases not matched to a gene; V was cut back by 0 bases and J by 6 bases. CDR3 length: 16 residues. CDR3 coding DNA: TGCGCCAGCAGCTTGGAGGCCGGCGGGGGTGGGGATACGCAGTATTTT. This encodes CASSLEAGGGGDTQYF.

V gene TRBV7-2 combines with J gene TRBJ2-7, with TRBD1 matching 9 bases. The ends lost 4 bases at V and 1 base at J; junction bases unmatched: 5. CDR1 is SGHTA and CDR2 is FQGNSA in the germline V gene. This CDR3 has 15 residues. DNA for the CDR3: TGTGCCAGCAGCTCGGGACAGGGTAGTTCCTACGAGCAGTACTTC. This encodes CASSSGQGSSYEQYF.

This chain joins TRBV9 and TRBJ2-3, with D perhaps matching TRBD1 (5 bases). The CDR3 has 14 amino acids. Trimming stripped 4 bases from V and 2 bases from J, with 11 bases between. Germline V lookup: CDR1 SGDLS, CDR2 YYNGEE. CDR3: CASSHPDITDTQYF. In DNA form, the CDR3 reads TGTGCCAGCAGCCACCCGGACATCACAGATACGCAGTATTTT.

The chain uses TRBV18 and TRBJ1-5; 9 bases line up with TRBD1. The junction had 10 bases not matched to a gene; V was cut back by 5 bases and J by 11 bases. The CDR3 extends over 14 amino acids. The germline V gene encodes CDR1 KGHSH and CDR2 LQKENI. Here the CDR3 reads CASSWDRAPTTQHF. Here the CDR3 DNA reads TGTGCCAGCTCATGGGACAGGGCGCCCACGACCCAGCATTTT.

The genes are TRBV19 and TRBJ1-1, with 7 bases lining up with TRBD1. The germline gives CDR1 LNHDA, CDR2 SQIVND (reference sequence). Unmatched junction bases numbered 4, after V lost 5 bases and J lost 4 bases. This CDR3 is built from 13 residues. The CDR3 DNA reads as TGTGCCAGTAGTCCGACAGGGTCCACTGAAGCTTTCTTT. This codes for CASSPTGSTEAFF.

This rearrangement joins TRBV14 to TRBJ2-7; 11 positions match TRBD2. This CDR3 region has 17 residues. Trimming took 3 bases from V and 4 from J; bases not matched to a gene: 11. CDR1 is SGHDN and CDR2 is FVKESK in the germline V gene. Here the CDR3 reads CASSQSKPGTSGYEQYF. The CDR3 region has the DNA TGTGCCAGCAGCCAGTCGAAACCCGGGACTAGCGGATACGAGCAGTACTTC.

The chain combines TRBV3-1 (or the pseudogene TRBV3-2) with TRBJ1-1; 8 bases are shared with TRBD1. Germline CDR1 LGHDT, CDR2 YNNKEL (reference sequence). The junction had 1 base not matched to a gene; V was cut back by 3 bases and J by 1 base. The CDR3 is 14 amino acids. The CDR3 here is CASSHGQGNTEAFF. CDR3 DNA: TGTGCCAGCAGCCACGGACAGGGGAACACTGAAGCTTTCTTT.

This chain links TRBV30 with TRBJ2-1, with D perhaps TRBD1 (6 bases). Germline values: CDR1 GTSNPN, CDR2 SVGIG (reference sequence). V was shortened by 7 bases and J by 9 bases, with 16 bases between the two germline ends. The CDR3 loop spans 12 amino acids. The CDR3 sequence is CALTRQAGEQFF. The CDR3 nucleotides read TGTGCCTTAACCCGACAGGCAGGTGAGCAGTTCTTC. The full variable domain, rest sourced from reference TRBV30 and TRBJ2-1, is SQTIHQWPATLVQPVGSPLSLECTVEGTSNPNLYWYRQAAGRGLQLLFYSVGIGQISSEVPQNLSASRPQDRQFILSSKKLLLSDSGFYLCALTRQAGEQFFGPGTRLTVL.

The V call is TRBV6-5, the J call TRBJ1-3; a possible D gene is TRBD1 (6 bases). Trimming took 7 bases from V and 4 from J, leaving 11 bases between them. The CDR3 is made up of 13 amino acids. Germline-derived CDR1 and CDR2 are MNHEY and SVGAGI. The CDR3 nucleotides read TGTGCCAGCAAACAGGGATCCGGAAACACCATATATTTT. Protein: CASKQGSGNTIYF.

The chain combines TRBV4-1 with TRBJ2-7, with 11 bases identical to TRBD2. This CDR3 region has 15 residues. V lost 4 bases and J lost 4; bases outside the gene matches: 6. Germline values: CDR1 MGHRA, CDR2 YSYEKL. Here the CDR3 DNA reads TGCGCCAGCAGCCCCGCGACTAGCGGGGTGTACGAGCAGTACTTC. Its protein product is CASSPATSGVYEQYF.

This clone was detected only once. This chain links TRBV7-2 with TRBJ2-1, with 10 positions matching TRBD1. The V gene's germline CDR1 is SGHTA and CDR2 FQGNSA. Losses at the gene ends were 3 bases for V and 3 bases for J; bases not matched to a gene: 2. This CDR3 spans 15 amino acids. The CDR3 loop reads CASSFRTGGYNEQFF. CDR3 DNA sequence: TGTGCCAGCAGCTTCCGGACAGGGGGCTACAATGAGCAGTTCTTC.

A single count supports this clone. The V call is TRBV7-9, the J call TRBJ2-3, with 8 bases aligning to TRBD2. Germline CDR1 SEHNR, CDR2 FQNEAQ (reference sequence). This CDR3 region has 16 residues. Germline trimming cut 1 base from V and 0 bases from J; bases unmatched to any gene: 3. CDR3 coding DNA: TGTGCCAGCAGCTTAGGTACGGGGGGGAGCACAGATACGCAGTATTTT. Its protein is CASSLGTGGSTDTQYF.

This chain connects TRBV7-3 to TRBJ2-3; 8 nucleotides align to TRBD1. Germline CDR1 reads SGHTA; CDR2 reads FQGTGA. This CDR3 is built from 16 residues. Losses at the gene ends were 5 bases for V and 3 bases for J; bases not matched to a gene: 10. The CDR3 nucleotides are TGTGCCAGCAGCCTCCAAAGGGGGACAGGAACAGATACGCAGTATTTT. It translates to CASSLQRGTGTDTQYF.

This clone was detected ten times or more. The genes are TRBV2 and TRBJ2-7; TRBD1 is a possible D gene (6 bases). The CDR3 runs to 14 residues. V lost 3 bases and J lost 5, with 14 bases in between. Germline V gene sequence: CDR1 SNHLY, CDR2 FYNNEI. The CDR3 loop is CASSERQGFHEQYF. CDR3 DNA: TGTGCCAGCAGTGAGAGGCAGGGGTTCCACGAGCAGTACTTC. The whole variable domain, filled in from reference TRBV2 and TRBJ2-7, reads EPEVTQTPSHQVTQMGQEVILRCVPISNHLYFYWYRQILGQKVEFLVSFYNNEISEKSEIFDDQFSVERPDGSNFTLKIRSTKLEDSAMYFCASSERQGFHEQYFGPGTRLTVT.

This rearrangement joins TRBV5-1 to TRBJ2-1; the match to TRBD2 covers 14 bases. Looked up from germline, CDR1 is SGHRS and CDR2 is YFSETQ. The CDR3 spans 15 residues. The V gene end was trimmed by 4 bases and the J gene end by 9 bases; junction bases not matched to a gene: 6. The CDR3 spells CASSGGLAGAGEQFF. CDR3 DNA sequence: TGCGCCAGCAGCGGGGGACTAGCGGGGGCGGGTGAGCAGTTCTTC.

This chain uses TRBV10-3 with TRBJ1-3, with a possible D match to TRBD1 (6 bases). Per the germline V gene, CDR1 is ENHRY and CDR2 is SYGVKD. The CDR3 spans 18 residues. The V gene lost 3 bases and the J gene lost 3 bases, with 21 bases spanning the gap. This CDR3 reads CAISDGDRTLLGGNTIYF. CDR3 DNA sequence: TGTGCCATCAGTGATGGTGACAGGACGCTATTAGGTGGAAACACCATATATTTT.

The chain combines TRBV5-1 with TRBJ2-3; weak D call: TRBD1 (6 bases). CDR1 SGHRS and CDR2 YFSETQ come from the germline V gene. V lost 4 bases to trimming and J lost 0 bases, with 12 bases between them. The CDR3 has 15 residues. CDR3 region: CASSPDSDSTDTQYF. Here the CDR3 DNA reads TGCGCCAGCAGCCCGGACAGTGATAGCACAGATACGCAGTATTTT.

J is TRBJ1-1 and V is TRBV2, with no clear D. Germline V lookup: CDR1 SNHLY, CDR2 FYNNEI. This CDR3 contains 13 residues. The ends were cut back, 3 bases at V and 4 bases at J, with 9 bases in the middle. The CDR3 region is CASSEEVTTEAFF. CDR3 DNA: TGTGCCAGCAGTGAGGAGGTAACCACTGAAGCTTTCTTT. Full variable domain (missing parts from reference TRBV2 and TRBJ1-1): EPEVTQTPSHQVTQMGQEVILRCVPISNHLYFYWYRQILGQKVEFLVSFYNNEISEKSEIFDDQFSVERPDGSNFTLKIRSTKLEDSAMYFCASSEEVTTEAFFGQGTRLTVV.

The rearrangement uses TRBV6-5 and TRBJ2-7; D is undetermined. The CDR3 runs 10 residues. CDR1 is MNHEY and CDR2 is SVGAGI in the germline V gene. V lost 6 bases and J lost 4, with 4 bases in between. In DNA form, the CDR3 reads TGTGCCAGCAGCTTATACGAGCAGTACTTC. It encodes CASSLYEQYF.

The chain combines TRBV6-5 with TRBJ2-1; 10 positions match TRBD2. Germline V gives CDR1 MNHEY, CDR2 SVGAGI. CDR3 length: 15 amino acids. Trimming removed 6 bases from V and 9 bases from J; junction bases left unmatched: 11. This CDR3 reads CASRTGVAGGGEQFF. CDR3 nucleotide sequence: TGTGCCAGCAGAACGGGGGTAGCGGGGGGCGGTGAGCAGTTCTTC.

The rearrangement uses TRBV5-1 and TRBJ2-1, with a weak D call TRBD1 (6 bases). The CDR3 runs to 14 residues. Trimming cost V 5 bases and J 8 bases, with 17 bases left between them. The germline CDR1 and CDR2 sequences are SGHRS and YFSETQ. As DNA, the CDR3 is TGCGCCAGCAGGACACGGGACACCCGTGATGAGCAGTTCTTC. It codes for CASRTRDTRDEQFF.

The chain links TRBV4-1 to TRBJ1-2, with a possible D match to TRBD1 (6 bases). Germline CDR1 and CDR2: MGHRA and YSYEKL. The V and J ends lost 0 bases and 4 bases respectively, with 21 bases between them. This CDR3 spans 18 amino acids. CDR3 nucleotides: TGCGCCAGCAGCCAAGAAGCCCGGACAGACAGAGCCAGCTATGGCTACACCTTC. It translates to CASSQEARTDRASYGYTF.

V gene TRBV12-3 or TRBV12-4 combines with J gene TRBJ1-5, with D unclear. There are 13 residues in the CDR3. Trimming pared 3 bases from V and 7 bases from J, leaving 10 bases between. The CDR3 region is CASSFTGVQPQHF. The CDR3 nucleotides are TGTGCCAGCAGTTTTACCGGGGTACAGCCCCAGCATTTT.

CDR3 loop: CASSLPAGTNTEAFF. CDR3 coding DNA: TGTGCCAGTAGTCTCCCGGCGGGGACGAACACTGAAGCTTTCTTT. V is TRBV19 and J is TRBJ1-1, with D possibly matching TRBD1 (5 bases). Trimming took 5 bases from V and 1 from J, leaving 14 bases between them. Looked up from germline, CDR1 is LNHDA and CDR2 is SQIVND (reference sequence). The CDR3 spans 15 residues.

The chain has TRBV10-2 and TRBJ1-5, with TRBD1 matching 11 bases. CDR1 is WSHSY, CDR2 SAAADI, per germline. The J segment lost 2 bases and the V segment lost 5 bases, leaving 11 bases of the junction unmatched. This CDR3 comprises 18 residues. CDR3 bases: TGCGCCAGCAGTAACCGGGACAGGGGGTCGGTGGGCAATCAGCCCCAGCATTTT. It is translated as CASSNRDRGSVGNQPQHF.

The genes are TRBV6-1 and TRBJ2-7, with 8 positions matching TRBD1. The CDR3 covers 15 residues. V lost 2 bases and J lost 7; bases outside the gene matches: 10. Germline V gene data show CDR1 as MNHNS and CDR2 as SASEGT. The CDR3 region is CASSERGRGLGEQYF. The CDR3 DNA sequence: TGTGCCAGCAGTGAAAGGGGCAGGGGGCTTGGAGAGCAGTACTTC.

This clone was recorded only once. The CDR3 is CASSGTQNTEAFF. The CDR3 coding sequence is TGTGCCAGCTCCGGGACACAGAACACTGAAGCTTTCTTT. The V gene is TRBV18, the J gene TRBJ1-1; maybe TRBD1 (6 bases). Germline-derived CDR1 and CDR2 are KGHSH and LQKENI. This CDR3 spans 13 amino acids. The V gene lost 6 bases and the J gene lost 1 base, with 9 bases spanning the gap.

The V call is TRBV28, the J call TRBJ1-2; no clear D gene. In germline, CDR1 is MDHEN, CDR2 SYDVKM. The CDR3 length is 13 residues. Trimming removed 3 bases from V and 0 bases from J, with 5 bases in between. The CDR3, as DNA: TGTGCCAGCAGTTTGCAGTCTAACTATGGCTACACCTTC. Its protein is CASSLQSNYGYTF.

The chain is built from TRBV4-1 and TRBJ1-4, with D possibly TRBD1 on 5 matching bases. V lost 3 bases to trimming and J lost 8 bases, with 10 bases between them. The CDR3 length is 13 residues. CDR1 MGHRA and CDR2 YSYEKL come from the germline V gene. CDR3 loop: CASSQGEDEKLFF. The DNA for the CDR3 is TGCGCCAGCAGCCAGGGGGAGGACGAAAAACTGTTTTTT.